Sequencing of this TCR beta chain was carried out in a study of T cell responses to AZD1222 COVID-19 vaccine. Using immunoSEQ multiplex PCR, the repertoire was profiled, and TCRdb retains in-frame clones only, with some absent. This table holds some 150,000 clones, roughly 90% found once. CDR3 length: 18 residues. Per the germline V gene, CDR1 is MNHEY and CDR2 is SMNVEV (reference sequence). V was pared by 9 bases and J by 1 base, with 17 bases of the junction left unmatched. The sequence derives from an adult who received the AZD1222 COVID-19 vaccine. The sequencing used peripheral blood, collected 28 days after the second AZD1222 dose. The chain recombines TRBV27 with TRBJ2-2; 7 nucleotides match TRBD1. The CDR3 DNA is TGTGCCAGTATGAAGGGGGATATTGGGACAGTGAACACCGGGGAGCTGTTTTTT. Its protein is CASMKGDIGTVNTGELFF.